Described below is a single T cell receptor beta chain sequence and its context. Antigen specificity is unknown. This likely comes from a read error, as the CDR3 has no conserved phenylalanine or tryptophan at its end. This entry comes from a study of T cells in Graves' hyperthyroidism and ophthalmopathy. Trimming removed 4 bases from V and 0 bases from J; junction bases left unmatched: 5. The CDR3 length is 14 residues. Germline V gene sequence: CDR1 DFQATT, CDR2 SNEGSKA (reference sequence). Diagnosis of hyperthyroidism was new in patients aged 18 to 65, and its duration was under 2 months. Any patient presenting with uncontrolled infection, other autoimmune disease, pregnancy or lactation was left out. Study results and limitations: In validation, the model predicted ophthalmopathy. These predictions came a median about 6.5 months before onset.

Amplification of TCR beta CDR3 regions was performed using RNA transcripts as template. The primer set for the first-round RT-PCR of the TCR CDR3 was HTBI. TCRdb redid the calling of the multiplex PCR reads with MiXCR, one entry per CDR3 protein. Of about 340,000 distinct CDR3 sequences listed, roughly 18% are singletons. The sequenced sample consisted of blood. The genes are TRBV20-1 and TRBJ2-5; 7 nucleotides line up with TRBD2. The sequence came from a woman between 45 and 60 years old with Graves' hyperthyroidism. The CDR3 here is CSATGGVNQETQYS. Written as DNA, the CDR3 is TGCAGTGCTACGGGGGGAGTAAACCAAGAGACCCAGTACTCC.